This T cell receptor beta chain was sequenced for a study of Graves' ophthalmopathy and Graves' hyperthyroidism. Study information: Upon initial diagnosis and before any treatment, peripheral blood was collected. Whole-study findings and limits: With more than 60% sensitivity and about 78% specificity, the model predicted ophthalmopathy progression.

RNA transcripts provided the template for amplifying TCR beta CDR3 regions. Scientists carried out first-round RT-PCR using HTBI primers and then a second-round multiplex PCR. TCRdb processed the multiplex PCR reads anew with MiXCR; each CDR3 protein has one entry. The profile shows around 470,000 distinct CDR3 sequences, around 15% of them singletons. This clonotype was seen repeatedly, ten times or more. Its target is unknown. Here the CDR3 omits its conserved ending phenylalanine or tryptophan, so a read error is the likely source. Moderate-to-severe activity, CAS ≥3, NOSPECS ≥4 and duration under 3 months were recorded for donors with ophthalmopathy. The length of the CDR3 is 16 residues. Germline V CDR1 and CDR2: MDHEN, SYDVKM. Trimming stripped 7 bases from V and 6 bases from J, with 19 bases between.

What was sequenced was blood. The clonotype comes from a woman younger than 45 with Graves' ophthalmopathy. The J gene is TRBJ1-6, the V gene TRBV28, with D tentatively TRBD1 (5 bases). CDR3 DNA sequence: TGTGCCAGCAAGGATAGGTGGACAATTGGTAATTCACCCCTCCACCTT. It specifies CASKDRWTIGNSPLHL.